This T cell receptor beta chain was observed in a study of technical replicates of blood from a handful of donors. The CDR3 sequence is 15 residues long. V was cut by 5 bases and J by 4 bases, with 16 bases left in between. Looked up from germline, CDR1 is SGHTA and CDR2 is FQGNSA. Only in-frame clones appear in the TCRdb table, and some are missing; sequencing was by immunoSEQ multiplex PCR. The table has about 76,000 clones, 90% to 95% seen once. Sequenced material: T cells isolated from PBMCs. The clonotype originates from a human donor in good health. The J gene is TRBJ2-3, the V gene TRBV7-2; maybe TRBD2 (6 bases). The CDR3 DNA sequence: TGTGCCAGCAGCCCAAACCGCGGGACTGCAGATACGCAGTATTTT. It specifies CASSPNRGTADTQYF.